The 20 T cell receptor beta chains below come from one sample, sequenced in a study of shared clonotypes between healthy human individuals (dated by TCRdb to the early 2020s). The library was produced with the immunoSEQ multiplex PCR assay. The clones in this table, taken by TCRdb from immuneACCESS, are in-frame only. Not every clone is retained; where verified, under half of the shortfall comes from an unresolved V gene, and the cause of the rest is unknown. A total of a few million clones appear in this sample, approximately 96% of them only once. The ten largest clones represent more than 0.1% of the sample. The sequencing sample was made of naive CD4+ T cells sorted from blood. The label giving this sample's cell subset or site can be read as: CD45RA+ positively selected. The source of these receptors is a man aged 18 to 30 in good health.

Details on this clone: This same CDR3 is encoded by further DNA sequences in the sample. The V gene is TRBV7-9, the J gene TRBJ1-1; D not certain. V was trimmed by 1 base and J by 1 base, leaving 7 bases between them. Germline CDR1 is SEHNR and CDR2 is FQNEAQ (reference sequence). The length of the CDR3 is 14 residues. CDR3 loop: CASSLGAQNTEAFF. The CDR3 nucleotides read TGTGCCAGCAGCTTAGGGGCACAGAACACTGAAGCTTTCTTT.

Comment on this clone: Given the absence of the conserved phenylalanine or tryptophan at the CDR3 end, a read error is likely. The rearrangement joins TRBV19 to TRBJ1-2, with 9 bases fitting TRBD1. The CDR3 extends over 13 amino acids. Germline CDR1 LNHDA, CDR2 SQIVND (reference sequence). V lost 6 bases to trimming and J lost 7 bases; unmatched junction nucleotides: 6. Here the CDR3 DNA reads TGTGCCAGTAGGGGACAGGGTATTGCTGGCTACACCCTC. This translates into CASRGQGIAGYTL.

As regards this clone: Other DNA variants within this sample encode the same CDR3. The V and J genes are TRBV5-1 and TRBJ2-7; D remains ambiguous. V lost 0 bases to trimming and J lost 3 bases, with 4 bases between them. Per germline, CDR1 SGHRS and CDR2 YFSETQ. CDR3 length: 12 residues. The CDR3 here is CASSLGYYEQYF. The DNA of the CDR3 is TGCGCCAGCAGCTTGGGCTACTACGAGCAGTACTTC.

J is TRBJ1-1 and V is TRBV29-1, with D hard to call. In germline, CDR1 is SQVTM, CDR2 ANQGSEA. The length of the CDR3 is 12 residues. V was clipped by 7 bases and J by 1 base, with 10 bases between them. The CDR3 DNA reads TGCAGCGCATTGATCCAGAACACTGAAGCTTTCTTT. This translates into CSALIQNTEAFF.

There are a few counts of this clone. The sample carries other DNA sequences with the same CDR3. The V call is TRBV6-6, the J call TRBJ1-1; no reliable D call. From germline, CDR1 is MNHNY and CDR2 SVGAGI (reference sequence). Trimming removed 2 bases at V and 3 bases at J, with 4 bases between. This CDR3 is built from 12 residues. This CDR3 is CASSYGDTEAFF. CDR3 coding DNA: TGTGCCAGCAGTTACGGAGACACTGAAGCTTTCTTT.

V usage is TRBV6-5 and J usage is TRBJ2-2, with 9 bases fitting TRBD2. The CDR3 runs to 16 residues. Germline-derived CDR1 and CDR2 are MNHEY and SVGAGI. Trimming removed 2 bases from V and 4 bases from J; junction bases left unmatched: 5. The CDR3 region has the DNA TGTGCCAGCAGTTACGGGACTAGCCTTGTCACCGGGGAGCTGTTTTTT. It translates to CASSYGTSLVTGELFF.

V and J are TRBV7-2 and TRBJ2-7; TRBD2 agrees at 10 bases. The junction had 7 bases not matched to a gene; V was cut back by 5 bases and J by 6 bases. Germline V gene data show CDR1 as SGHTA and CDR2 as FQGNSA. The CDR3 covers 14 residues. CDR3 amino acids: CASSLPGLAFEQYF. The CDR3 DNA reads as TGTGCCAGCAGCCTCCCGGGACTAGCGTTCGAGCAGTACTTC.

This chain links TRBV5-1 with TRBJ2-7; tentative D call: TRBD2 (6 bases). The CDR3 is made up of 21 amino acids. Germline values: CDR1 SGHRS, CDR2 YFSETQ. V was cut by 4 bases and J by 0 bases, with 32 bases left in between. The CDR3 is CASSPGGWVSGASPFSYEQYF. In nucleotides, the CDR3 is TGCGCCAGCAGCCCCGGGGGTTGGGTGAGCGGAGCCAGCCCATTCTCCTACGAGCAGTACTTC.

J is TRBJ2-2 and V is TRBV5-4; TRBD1 is a possible D gene (6 bases). This CDR3 spans 17 amino acids. Germline V gives CDR1 SGHNT, CDR2 YYREEE (reference sequence). V was shortened by 0 bases and J by 1 base, with 13 bases between the two germline ends. CDR3 amino acids: CASSLEVGQRNTGELFF. Written as DNA, the CDR3 is TGTGCCAGCAGCTTGGAGGTCGGACAGAGGAACACCGGGGAGCTGTTTTTT.

This clone was seen only once. The rearrangement uses TRBV7-2 and TRBJ1-1; D is ambiguous. This CDR3 has 14 residues. V was pared by 2 bases and J by 2 bases, with 9 bases between. Germline V lookup: CDR1 SGHTA, CDR2 FQGNSA. The CDR3 reads CASSLFTSNTEAFF. CDR3 in DNA: TGTGCCAGCAGCTTATTCACCTCTAACACTGAAGCTTTCTTT.

The chain employs TRBV28 and TRBJ2-7, with 9 bases identical to TRBD2. V gave up 4 bases and J gave up 7 bases; unmatched junction bases: 14. The CDR3 length is 16 residues. CDR1 is MDHEN and CDR2 is SYDVKM in the germline V gene. CDR3 in amino acids: CASSSPGERGAREQYF. CDR3 DNA sequence: TGTGCCAGCAGTTCCCCGGGGGAGCGGGGGGCCAGGGAGCAGTACTTC.

Turning to this clone: Other DNA sequences within the sample encode an identical CDR3. The rearrangement joins TRBV5-4 to TRBJ1-1; D is undetermined. This CDR3 has 12 amino acids. In germline, CDR1 is SGHNT, CDR2 YYREEE (reference sequence). Between the trimmed V and J ends, which lost 2 bases and 2 bases, there was a span of 4 bases. As DNA, the CDR3 is TGTGCCAGCAGCTTTATTAACACTGAAGCTTTCTTT. This codes for CASSFINTEAFF.

The chain couples TRBV5-1 to TRBJ1-6, with 7 bases fitting TRBD1. Unmatched junction bases numbered 7, after V lost 3 bases and J lost 4 bases. The CDR3 contains 16 residues. In germline, CDR1 is SGHRS, CDR2 YFSETQ. CDR3 loop: CASSWGTVNYNSPLHF. In DNA, the CDR3 is TGCGCCAGCAGCTGGGGGACAGTTAATTATAATTCACCCCTCCACTTT.

This clone showed up just a few times. V gene TRBV7-9 combines with J gene TRBJ1-2; D is ambiguous. V was shortened by 5 bases and J by 6 bases, with 16 bases between the two germline ends. The V gene's germline CDR1 is SEHNR and CDR2 FQNEAQ (reference sequence). There are 14 residues in the CDR3. CDR3 sequence: CASSPSAVAHGYTF. As DNA, the CDR3 is TGTGCCAGCAGCCCATCCGCGGTGGCCCATGGCTACACCTTC.

This clone has a handful of counts. V gene TRBV6-1 combines with J gene TRBJ2-2; 8 nucleotides agree with TRBD2. V dropped 4 bases and J dropped 3; count of bases not matched to a gene: 7. The CDR3 contains 16 residues. Germline values: CDR1 MNHNS, CDR2 SASEGT. CDR3 region: CASSGGAGVDTGELFF. The CDR3, as DNA: TGTGCCAGCAGTGGGGGAGCGGGAGTGGACACCGGGGAGCTGTTTTTT.

The rearrangement uses TRBV7-2 and TRBJ2-2; TRBD1 is a possible D gene (7 bases). Germline V CDR1 and CDR2: SGHTA, FQGNSA. This CDR3 is built from 15 residues. V lost 4 bases, J lost 3 bases, and 12 bases lay in between. The CDR3 region is CASSSRGVYTGELFF. The CDR3 DNA follows: TGTGCCAGCAGCTCCAGGGGGGTATACACCGGGGAGCTGTTTTTT.

Comment on this clone: This specimen includes other DNA sequences encoding the same CDR3. The rearrangement joins TRBV2 to TRBJ1-2; maybe TRBD1 (5 bases). CDR1 SNHLY and CDR2 FYNNEI come from the germline V gene. The CDR3 covers 12 residues. V dropped 3 bases and J dropped 5 bases, with 7 bases sitting between them. This CDR3 is CASSDQGYGYTF. The CDR3 bases are TGTGCCAGCAGTGATCAGGGTTATGGCTACACCTTC.

V is TRBV7-7 and J is TRBJ2-7; TRBD2 aligns across 7 bases. The CDR3 length is 15 residues. In germline, CDR1 is SSHAT, CDR2 FNYEAQ (reference sequence). CDR3 bases: TGTGCTAGCTCTGTTGAGCGGGGACCCTCCTACGAGCAGTACTTC. Amino acids: CASSVERGPSYEQYF.

The chain combines TRBV5-1 with TRBJ2-2; 8 bases map to TRBD2. CDR1 is SGHRS and CDR2 is YFSETQ in the germline V gene. The junction had 2 bases not matched to a gene; V was cut back by 0 bases and J by 7 bases. The CDR3 is 14 amino acids. CDR3 coding DNA: TGCGCCAGCAGCTTGGTACTAGCGGTCGGGGAGCTGTTTTTT. It yields the protein CASSLVLAVGELFF.

This sequence joins TRBV7-3 and TRBJ2-3; unclear D gene. CDR1 and CDR2 (germline): SGHTA, FQGTGA. The V and J ends lost 5 bases and 2 bases respectively, with 14 bases between them. The CDR3 spans 15 residues. The CDR3 protein is CASSPTSYLTDTQYF. In DNA, the CDR3 is TGTGCCAGCAGCCCTACTTCCTATCTCACAGATACGCAGTATTTT. The whole variable domain, filled in from reference TRBV7-3 and TRBJ2-3, reads GAGVSQTPSNKVTEKGKYVELRCDPISGHTALYWYRQSLGQGPEFLIYFQGTGAADDSGLPNDRFFAVRPEGSVSTLKIQRTERGDSAVYLCASSPTSYLTDTQYFGPGTRLTVL.